These 29 T cell receptor beta chains were all obtained from the same sample, sequenced in a study of blood T cells in healthy people across ages. A sample-barcoded 5' primer and a J-beta primer mix were used in a second PCR of roughly 7 to 11 cycles. Using its own MiXCR run on the 5' RACE reads, TCRdb lists one record per CDR3 protein. In the table there are some 1.4 million distinct CDR3 sequences, 42% of which are singletons. The specimen sequenced was blood. Source of these receptors: a woman under 30 in good health.

CDR3 coding DNA: TGTGCCAGCAGCAACCCTAGGGACGATGAGCAGTACTTC. Translation: CASSNPRDDEQYF. V gene TRBV21-1 combines with J gene TRBJ2-7; the D call in the table, TRBD1, was not verified against the DNA. TRBV21-1 counts as a pseudogene. The CDR3 consists of 13 residues.

The CDR3 sequence: CASSAGVAFF. In DNA, the CDR3 is TGTGCCAGCAGTGCGGGAGTTGCGTTCTTC. The rearrangement uses TRBV6-1 and TRBJ2-1; TRBD2 might be the D (6 bases). Germline V lookup: CDR1 MNHNS, CDR2 SASEGT. Trimming stripped 4 bases from V and 15 bases from J, with 10 bases between. The CDR3 has 10 residues.

There are many counts of this clonotype. This chain connects TRBV20-1 to TRBJ2-1; weak D call: TRBD2 (6 bases). Trimming cost V 6 bases and J 6 bases, with 12 bases left between them. Germline V gene sequence: CDR1 DFQATT, CDR2 SNEGSKA (reference sequence). This CDR3 comprises 12 residues. Here the CDR3 DNA reads TGCAGTGCCGGGAGTGGGAGCAATGAGCAGTTCTTC. Protein: CSAGSGSNEQFF.

Only a few counts were recorded for this clonotype. V is TRBV20-1 and J is TRBJ1-2, with D perhaps TRBD1 (5 bases). Germline V CDR1 and CDR2: DFQATT, SNEGSKA (reference sequence). V was cut by 0 bases and J by 2 bases, with 16 bases left in between. There are 16 residues in the CDR3. The CDR3 reads CSARDRLGGVNYGYTF. CDR3 DNA sequence: TGCAGTGCTAGAGACCGCCTCGGGGGTGTGAACTATGGCTACACCTTC.

V gene TRBV2 combines with J gene TRBJ2-3; 9 bases are a match to TRBD2. The CDR3 spans 17 residues. Germline CDR1 SNHLY, CDR2 FYNNEI. The V gene end was trimmed by 3 bases and the J gene end by 0 bases; junction bases not matched to a gene: 7. CDR3 region: CASSDSGAGGSTDTQYF. CDR3 nucleotides: TGTGCCAGCAGTGATTCGGGAGCGGGGGGTAGCACAGATACGCAGTATTTT.

This sequence joins TRBV6-5 and TRBJ1-1, with 10 bases identical to TRBD1. The CDR3 sequence is 14 residues long. J was trimmed by 5 bases and V by 5 bases; bases with no gene match: 5. The germline CDR1 and CDR2 sequences are MNHEY and SVGAGI. CDR3 in amino acids: CASSRQGAATEAFF. DNA for the CDR3: TGTGCCAGCAGTCGACAGGGGGCCGCGACTGAAGCTTTCTTT.

This rearrangement joins TRBV29-1 to TRBJ2-2, with 8 positions matching TRBD1. Germline values: CDR1 SQVTM, CDR2 ANQGSEA. The CDR3 is 13 residues long. With V trimmed by 4 bases and J by 2 bases, 0 bases remained unmatched. DNA of the CDR3: TGCAGCGTTGCAGGGGGCAACACCGGGGAGCTGTTTTTT. It codes for CSVAGGNTGELFF.

The chain has TRBV9 and TRBJ2-2; TRBD2 is a possible D gene (6 bases). This CDR3 has 15 amino acids. Germline assignment: CDR1 SGDLS and CDR2 YYNGEE. Trimming shortened V by 1 base and J by 2 bases, and 9 bases separated the two germline ends. The CDR3 here is CASSVRGINTGELFF. The CDR3 DNA follows: TGTGCCAGCAGCGTACGCGGGATAAACACCGGGGAGCTGTTTTTT.

V and J are TRBV20-1 and TRBJ2-7; perhaps TRBD1 as D (5 bases). Germline values: CDR1 DFQATT, CDR2 SNEGSKA (reference sequence). Between the trimmed V and J ends, which lost 1 base and 2 bases, there was a span of 21 bases. This CDR3 contains 17 residues. The CDR3: CSARVLSTEAEPYEQYF. Here the CDR3 DNA reads TGCAGTGCTAGAGTACTCTCGACAGAGGCTGAACCCTACGAGCAGTACTTC.

This sequence joins TRBV9 and TRBJ2-5; TRBD1 matches at 7 bases. J was trimmed by 3 bases and V by 0 bases; bases with no gene match: 5. CDR3 length: 15 amino acids. Germline lookup yields CDR1 SGDLS and CDR2 YYNGEE. The CDR3 bases are TGTGCCAGCAGCGTAGAGGGGACAGCGAAAGAGACCCAGTACTTC. It yields the protein CASSVEGTAKETQYF.

The chain couples TRBV7-8 to TRBJ2-3; 11 bases align to TRBD2. V trimming: 5 bases; J trimming: 3 bases; junction bases outside the gene matches: 10. CDR3 length equals 17 residues. The germline V gene encodes CDR1 SGHVS and CDR2 FQNEAQ. The CDR3 loop is CASSPPLAGGLTDTQYF. Written as DNA, the CDR3 is TGTGCCAGCAGCCCGCCCTTAGCGGGAGGGTTAACAGATACGCAGTATTTT.

The V call is TRBV28, the J call TRBJ2-5; 11 positions agree with TRBD2. The CDR3 is 16 residues long. V lost 5 bases and J lost 5; bases outside the gene matches: 10. Looked up from germline, CDR1 is MDHEN and CDR2 is SYDVKM. The CDR3: CASSPILAGAKETQYF. DNA for the CDR3: TGTGCCAGCAGTCCGATACTAGCGGGGGCAAAGGAGACCCAGTACTTC.

This clonotype was seen more than once but under ten times. The CDR3 loop reads CASSLAIQRGTDTQYF. The CDR3 nucleotides are TGTGCCAGCAGCTTAGCGATCCAGAGGGGCACAGATACGCAGTATTTT. This chain links TRBV7-8 with TRBJ2-3, with D perhaps TRBD2 (5 bases). V was clipped by 0 bases and J by 1 base, with 11 bases between them. The V gene's germline CDR1 is SGHVS and CDR2 FQNEAQ. The CDR3 runs to 16 residues.

This clonotype was counted between two and nine times. This sequence joins TRBV4-2 and TRBJ2-3; D is possibly TRBD1 or TRBD2 (6 bases each). There are 15 residues in the CDR3. CDR1 LGHNA and CDR2 YNFKEQ come from the germline V gene. Trimming pared 0 bases from V and 4 bases from J, leaving 11 bases between. CDR3 sequence (DNA): TGTGCCAGCAGCCAAGATGAGGGGGGACCAGATACGCAGTATTTT. Its protein product is CASSQDEGGPDTQYF.

There are a few counts of this clonotype. The chain has TRBV7-9 and TRBJ2-7; no reliable D call. The ends were cut back, 7 bases at V and 3 bases at J, with 7 bases in the middle. In germline, CDR1 is SEHNR, CDR2 FQNEAQ (reference sequence). CDR3 length: 11 residues. The CDR3 DNA follows: TGTGCCAGCACCAAGGGCTACGAGCAGTACTTC. It yields the protein CASTKGYEQYF.

This chain connects TRBV2 to TRBJ1-2; D uncertain. The V end was cut by 7 bases, the J end by 8 bases, with 8 bases between. This CDR3 spans 10 amino acids. The germline V gene encodes CDR1 SNHLY and CDR2 FYNNEI. The CDR3 here is CASKSEGYTF. The CDR3 nucleotides read TGTGCCAGCAAGTCGGAGGGCTACACCTTC.

This clonotype appeared a few times. The rearrangement joins TRBV12-3 or TRBV12-4 to TRBJ2-7; a possible D gene is TRBD2 (5 bases). With 3 bases removed from V and 6 bases from J, the gap between germline ends came to 12 bases. CDR3 length: 13 amino acids. CDR3 amino acids: CASSFGSLGEQYF. Here the CDR3 DNA reads TGTGCCAGCAGTTTTGGGAGCTTGGGCGAGCAGTACTTC.

The chain links TRBV7-8 to TRBJ2-1, with D possibly matching TRBD2 (7 bases). Per germline, CDR1 SGHVS and CDR2 FQNEAQ. V was cut by 6 bases and J by 3 bases, with 18 bases left in between. This CDR3 is 16 amino acids long. Here the CDR3 DNA reads TGTGCCAGCAGAACGTACGGGGGGCGGGACTACAATGAGCAGTTCTTC. Translation: CASRTYGGRDYNEQFF.

The J gene is TRBJ2-3, the V gene TRBV7-6, with 9 bases fitting TRBD2. The CDR3 totals 15 residues. The V and J ends lost 4 bases and 4 bases, in that order; junction bases with no gene match: 6. Germline-derived CDR1 and CDR2 are SGHVS and FNYEAQ. The CDR3 here is CASSCAGGPADTQYF. In DNA, the CDR3 is TGTGCCAGCAGCTGCGCGGGGGGGCCAGCAGATACGCAGTATTTT.

The gene calls are TRBV15 and TRBJ2-1; D is possibly TRBD2 (6 bases). Trimming stripped 0 bases from V and 7 bases from J, with 16 bases between. Germline lookup yields CDR1 LNHNV and CDR2 YYDKDF (reference sequence). This CDR3 has 16 residues. The CDR3 coding sequence is TGTGCCACCAGCAGAGAAGGTGGCGGGAAGGTTAATGAGCAGTTCTTC. Protein sequence: CATSREGGGKVNEQFF.

The chain uses TRBV27 and TRBJ1-1; the D is unclear. The germline V and J ends were trimmed by 11 bases and 1 base, with 11 bases remaining between them. CDR1 is MNHEY and CDR2 is SMNVEV in the germline V gene (reference sequence). CDR3 length equals 12 residues. The CDR3 is CAPQERNTEAFF. CDR3 nucleotides: TGTGCCCCCCAGGAGAGGAACACTGAAGCTTTCTTT.

There are a few counts of this clonotype. The V call is TRBV18, the J call TRBJ1-1; possibly TRBD1 for D (5 bases). The CDR3 runs 16 residues. Trimming left V 4 bases short and J 4 bases short, with 19 bases between. Looked up from germline, CDR1 is KGHSH and CDR2 is LQKENI. The chain's CDR3 is CASSLQGWVTGTEAFF. Here the CDR3 DNA reads TGTGCCAGCTCACTTCAGGGCTGGGTAACGGGCACTGAAGCTTTCTTT.

This chain joins TRBV28 and TRBJ2-5; D could derive from TRBD1 or TRBD2 (6 bases each). Germline CDR1 and CDR2: MDHEN and SYDVKM. V was trimmed by 3 bases and J by 4 bases, leaving 15 bases between them. The CDR3 is 15 amino acids. The DNA for the CDR3 is TGTGCCAGCAGTTTGACCGTAGGGGGAGGAGAGACCCAGTACTTC. Translated, it gives CASSLTVGGGETQYF. The full variable domain, with the rest looked up from reference TRBV28 and TRBJ2-5, is DVKVTQSSRYLVKRTGEKVFLECVQDMDHENMFWYRQDPGLGLRLIYFSYDVKMKEKGDIPEGYSVSREKKERFSLILESASTNQTSMYLCASSLTVGGGETQYFGPGTRLLVL.

Only a few counts were recorded for this clonotype. The chain has TRBV20-1 and TRBJ2-1, with 13 bases that match TRBD2. The CDR3 loop spans 15 amino acids. The germline V gene has CDR1 DFQATT and CDR2 SNEGSKA (reference sequence). V lost 0 bases and J lost 6; bases outside the gene matches: 2. This CDR3 reads CSARDGTSGTNEQFF. The CDR3 DNA sequence: TGCAGTGCTAGAGATGGGACTAGCGGGACCAATGAGCAGTTCTTC.

This sequence joins TRBV6-2 or TRBV6-3 and TRBJ2-3, with 10 bases that match TRBD2. The CDR3 extends over 16 amino acids. Germline V gene data show CDR1 as MNHEY and CDR2 as SVGEGT. The J segment lost 8 bases and the V segment lost 5 bases, leaving 13 bases of the junction unmatched. The CDR3 reads CASSGGLAEAIGTQYF. The CDR3 region has the DNA TGTGCCAGCAGTGGCGGACTAGCGGAGGCGATAGGTACGCAGTATTTT.

The chain carries TRBV15 and TRBJ1-2; the D gene is possibly TRBD1 (6 bases). Per germline, CDR1 LNHNV and CDR2 YYDKDF (reference sequence). The CDR3 spans 15 residues. The V gene lost 0 bases and the J gene lost 13 bases, with 21 bases spanning the gap. In DNA, the CDR3 is TGTGCCACCAGCAGAGATACCGGGACACCAACGGAAGGCACCTTC. Its translation: CATSRDTGTPTEGTF.

V is TRBV20-1 and J is TRBJ2-7, with a tentative D call TRBD1 (5 bases). The V and J ends lost 8 bases and 1 base respectively, with 15 bases between them. The CDR3 has 13 amino acids. The germline CDR1 and CDR2 sequences are DFQATT and SNEGSKA (reference sequence). The CDR3 nucleotides read TGCAGTCCCCTTGCGGACAATTCCTACGAGCAGTACTTC. It specifies CSPLADNSYEQYF.

This clonotype was seen a single time. The chain has TRBV3-1 and TRBJ2-5; D may correspond to TRBD1 or TRBD2 (7 bases each). V was shortened by 5 bases and J by 2 bases, with 18 bases between the two germline ends. This CDR3 contains 16 residues. Looked up from germline, CDR1 is LGHDT and CDR2 is YNNKEL (reference sequence). The CDR3 spells CASSAGGELGQETQYF. In nucleotides, the CDR3 is TGTGCCAGCAGCGCAGGGGGGGAATTAGGGCAAGAGACCCAGTACTTC.

The sample holds many counts of this clonotype. The rearrangement joins TRBV4-1 to TRBJ2-7; D gene uncertain. Trimming pared 1 base from V and 0 bases from J, leaving 4 bases between. Germline V CDR1 and CDR2: MGHRA, YSYEKL. The CDR3 is 13 amino acids. CDR3 DNA sequence: TGCGCCAGCAGCCAAGGGGTCTCCTACGAGCAGTACTTC. Protein product: CASSQGVSYEQYF.